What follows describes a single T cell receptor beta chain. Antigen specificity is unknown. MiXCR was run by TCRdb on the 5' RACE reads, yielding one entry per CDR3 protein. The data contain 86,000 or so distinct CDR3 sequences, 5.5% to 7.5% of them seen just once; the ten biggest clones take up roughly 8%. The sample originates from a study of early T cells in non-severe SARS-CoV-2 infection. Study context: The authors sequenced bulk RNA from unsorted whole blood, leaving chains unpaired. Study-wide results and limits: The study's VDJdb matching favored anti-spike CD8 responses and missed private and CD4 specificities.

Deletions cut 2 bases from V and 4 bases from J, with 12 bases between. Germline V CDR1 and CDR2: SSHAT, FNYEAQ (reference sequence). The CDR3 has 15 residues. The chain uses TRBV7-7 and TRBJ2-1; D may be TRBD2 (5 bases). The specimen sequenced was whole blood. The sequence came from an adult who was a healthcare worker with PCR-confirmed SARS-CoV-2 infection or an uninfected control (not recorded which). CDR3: CASSLSSALYNEQFF. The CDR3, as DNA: TGTGCCAGCAGCTTAAGTAGCGCCCTATACAATGAGCAGTTCTTC.